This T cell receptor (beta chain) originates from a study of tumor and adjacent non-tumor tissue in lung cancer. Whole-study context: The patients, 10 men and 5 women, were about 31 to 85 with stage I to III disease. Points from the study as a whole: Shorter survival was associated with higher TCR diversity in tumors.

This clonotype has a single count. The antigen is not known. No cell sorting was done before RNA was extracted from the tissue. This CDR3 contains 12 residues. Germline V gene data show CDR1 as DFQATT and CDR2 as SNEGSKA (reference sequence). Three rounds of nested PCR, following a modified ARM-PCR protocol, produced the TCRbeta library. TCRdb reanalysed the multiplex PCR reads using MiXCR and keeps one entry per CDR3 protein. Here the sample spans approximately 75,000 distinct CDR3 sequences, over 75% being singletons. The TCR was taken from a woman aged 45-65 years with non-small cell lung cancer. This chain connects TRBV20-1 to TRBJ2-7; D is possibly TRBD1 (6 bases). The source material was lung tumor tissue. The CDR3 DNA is TGCATCGCTAGAGATGTCAGGGGCGAGCAGTACTTC. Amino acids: CIARDVRGEQYF.